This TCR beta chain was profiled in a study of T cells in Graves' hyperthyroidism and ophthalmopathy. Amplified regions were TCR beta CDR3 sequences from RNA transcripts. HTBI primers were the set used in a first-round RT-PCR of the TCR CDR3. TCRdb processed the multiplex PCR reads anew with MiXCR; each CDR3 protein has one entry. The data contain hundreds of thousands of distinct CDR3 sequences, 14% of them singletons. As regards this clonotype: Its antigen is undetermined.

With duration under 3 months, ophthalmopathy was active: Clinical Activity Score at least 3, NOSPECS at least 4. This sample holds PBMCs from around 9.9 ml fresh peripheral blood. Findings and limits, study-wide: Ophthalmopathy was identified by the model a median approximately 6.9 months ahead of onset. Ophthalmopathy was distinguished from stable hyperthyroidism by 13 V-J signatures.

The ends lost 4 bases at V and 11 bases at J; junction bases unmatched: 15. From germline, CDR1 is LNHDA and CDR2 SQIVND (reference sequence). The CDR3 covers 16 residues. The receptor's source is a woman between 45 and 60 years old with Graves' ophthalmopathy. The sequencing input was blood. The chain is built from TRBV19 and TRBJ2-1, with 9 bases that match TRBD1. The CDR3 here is CASSKPGQGLGPQQFF. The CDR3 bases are TGTGCCAGTAGTAAACCGGGACAGGGACTGGGCCCGCAGCAGTTCTTC.